These T cell receptor beta chains were read from a single sample in a study of T cell responses to AZD1222 COVID-19 vaccine. Sequencing used immunoSEQ multiplex PCR; TCRdb keeps in-frame clones, though not all of them. The sample lists approximately 150,000 clones; approximately 91% were seen once. The sample consisted of peripheral blood, taken 28 days after the second dose of the MenACWY control vaccine. The receptors shown here come from an adult who received the MenACWY meningococcal vaccine as a control. The CDR3 runs from the conserved cysteine through the conserved F or W. A D gene is named only where the DNA matches it firmly. Size tells how often a clone was seen (once, few, many) or the class of an expanded clone, and some rows leave it out.

TGCGCCAGCAGCTCGACGTTTAGCGGGGCCTACAATGAGCAGTTCTTC	CASSSTFSGAYNEQFF	TRBJ2-1	.	TRBD2	TRBV5-1
TGTGCCAGCAGCCAAAGGGGGACGGGGCGAGCTTCACCCCTCCACTTT	CASSQRGTGRASPLHF	TRBJ1-6	.	.	TRBV28
TGTGCCACCAGTGATTTGAGGACCGGGGAGCTGTTTTTT	CATSDLRTGELFF	TRBJ2-2	.	.	TRBV24-1
TGCGCCAGCAGCCCACGGGGGACTAATGAAAAACTGTTTTTT	CASSPRGTNEKLFF	TRBJ1-4	.	.	TRBV4-3
TGTGCCAGCAGCTTGTACAGGGTGCCCTACGAGCAGTACTTC	CASSLYRVPYEQYF	TRBJ2-7	once	.	TRBV5-4
TGTGCCAGCAGTTACCCAACAGGGAATATGAACATTCAGTACTTC	CASSYPTGNMNIQYF	TRBJ2-4	.	.	TRBV6-5
TGTGCCAGCAGTGTTTCCAGCCCAACGCAGTATTTT	CASSVSSPTQYF	TRBJ2-3	.	.	TRBV2
TGTGCCAGCAGCTTAAGGCGGGGGAATATAGATACGCAGTATTTT	CASSLRRGNIDTQYF	TRBJ2-3	.	TRBD2	TRBV11-3
TGTGCCAGCAGCGTATCGCCCGGGACACCCTATGGCTACACCTTC	CASSVSPGTPYGYTF	TRBJ1-2	medium-sized	.	TRBV7-9
TGTGCCAGCAGCGTAACACGGAACACTGAAGCTTTCTTT	CASSVTRNTEAFF	TRBJ1-1	.	.	TRBV9